The clone carrying this T cell receptor (beta chain) came up once. Its antigen is not known. TCRdb keeps only in-frame clones here, not all; method: immunoSEQ multiplex PCR. This sample has about 85,000 clones; around 86% occur once, and the top ten carry more than 0.3%. Germline V gene data show CDR1 as SEHNR and CDR2 as FQNEAQ (reference sequence). The CDR3 consists of 14 residues. Trimming removed 2 bases from V and 7 bases from J, with 15 bases in between. These data are taken from a study of OX40 agonist ivuxolimab in advanced cancers. Turning to the study itself: Three patients had partial responses: one hepatocellular carcinoma, two cutaneous melanoma. Broader study findings: In CD8+ T cells, expanded clones were on average more numerous than in CD4+. Expanded peripheral T cell antigen specificity was not determined. Among some nonresponders, normalized T-cell clonal expansion was also low.

The clonotype comes from an adult with an advanced solid tumor such as melanoma, head and neck, liver or kidney cancer. This sample comprised CD4+ or CD8+ T cells sorted from blood, obtained in a trial of the OX40 agonist ivuxolimab. The chain couples TRBV7-9 to TRBJ2-7, with a weak D call TRBD2 (6 bases). For the CDR3, the DNA is TGTGCCAGCAGCTTATACGGAGGGGCTGGGGAGCAGTACTTC. Protein: CASSLYGGAGEQYF.